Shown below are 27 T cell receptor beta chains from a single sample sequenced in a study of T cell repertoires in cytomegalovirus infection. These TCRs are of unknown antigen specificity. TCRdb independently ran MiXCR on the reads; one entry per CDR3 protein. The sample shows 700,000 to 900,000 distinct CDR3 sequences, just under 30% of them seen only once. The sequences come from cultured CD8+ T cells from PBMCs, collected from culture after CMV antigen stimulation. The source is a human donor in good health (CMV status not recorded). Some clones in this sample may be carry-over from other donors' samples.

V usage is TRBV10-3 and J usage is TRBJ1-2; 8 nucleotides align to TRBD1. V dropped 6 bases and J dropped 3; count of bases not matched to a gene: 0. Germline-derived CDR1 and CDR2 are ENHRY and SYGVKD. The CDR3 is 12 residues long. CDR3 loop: CAIRTGDYGYTF. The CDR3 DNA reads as TGTGCCATCAGGACAGGGGACTATGGCTACACCTTC.

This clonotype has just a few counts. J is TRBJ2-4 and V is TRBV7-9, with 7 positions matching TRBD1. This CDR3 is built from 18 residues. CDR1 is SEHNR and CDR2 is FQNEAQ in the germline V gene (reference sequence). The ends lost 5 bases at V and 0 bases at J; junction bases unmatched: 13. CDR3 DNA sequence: TGTGCCAGCAGCATCGGGACAGATGATGGTGTAGCCAAAAACATTCAGTACTTC. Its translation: CASSIGTDDGVAKNIQYF.

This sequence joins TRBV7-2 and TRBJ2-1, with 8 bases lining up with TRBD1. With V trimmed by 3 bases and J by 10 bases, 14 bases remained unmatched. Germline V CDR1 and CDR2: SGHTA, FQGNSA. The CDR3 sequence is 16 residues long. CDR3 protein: CASSFPKQGGFREQFF. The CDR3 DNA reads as TGTGCCAGCAGCTTCCCTAAACAGGGGGGATTCAGGGAGCAGTTCTTC.

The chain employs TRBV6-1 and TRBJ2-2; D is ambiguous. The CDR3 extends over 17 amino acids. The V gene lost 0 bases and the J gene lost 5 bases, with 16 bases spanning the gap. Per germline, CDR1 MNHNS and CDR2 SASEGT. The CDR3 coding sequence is TGTGCCAGCAGTGAAGCGAACTGGGGATCAAGGACCGGGGAGCTGTTTTTT. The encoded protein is CASSEANWGSRTGELFF.

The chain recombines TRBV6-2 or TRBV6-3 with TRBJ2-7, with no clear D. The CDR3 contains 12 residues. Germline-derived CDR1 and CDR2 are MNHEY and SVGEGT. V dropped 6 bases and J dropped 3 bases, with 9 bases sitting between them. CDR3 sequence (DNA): TGTGCCAGCAGCCCGGCACTCTACGAGCAGTACGTC. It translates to CASSPALYEQYV.

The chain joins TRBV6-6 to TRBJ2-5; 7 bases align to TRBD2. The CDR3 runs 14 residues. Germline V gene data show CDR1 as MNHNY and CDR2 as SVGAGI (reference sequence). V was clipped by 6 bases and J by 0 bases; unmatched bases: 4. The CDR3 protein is CASRSLADQETQYF. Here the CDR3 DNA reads TGTGCCAGCAGGTCTCTAGCGGACCAAGAGACCCAGTACTTC.

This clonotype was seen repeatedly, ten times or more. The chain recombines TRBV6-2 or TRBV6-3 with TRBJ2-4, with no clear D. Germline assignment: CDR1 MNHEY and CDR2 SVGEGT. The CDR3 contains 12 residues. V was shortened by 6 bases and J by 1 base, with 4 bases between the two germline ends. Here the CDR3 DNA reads TGTGCCAGCAGCGGTGCCAAAAACATTCAGTACTTC. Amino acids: CASSGAKNIQYF.

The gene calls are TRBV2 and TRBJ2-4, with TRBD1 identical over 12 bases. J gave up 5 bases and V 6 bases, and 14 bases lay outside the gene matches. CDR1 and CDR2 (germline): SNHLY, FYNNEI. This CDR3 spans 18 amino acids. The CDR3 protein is CASSETPGQGAQENIQYF. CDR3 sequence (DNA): TGTGCCAGCAGCGAAACACCGGGACAGGGGGCGCAGGAAAACATTCAGTACTTC.

CDR3 amino acids: CASSLNGYEQYF. The CDR3 DNA sequence: TGTGCCAGCAGCTTGAACGGCTACGAGCAGTACTTC. The rearrangement joins TRBV11-3 to TRBJ2-7; D gene ambiguous. The V end was cut by 3 bases, the J end by 3 bases, with 6 bases between. Germline values: CDR1 SGHNT, CDR2 YENEEA. This CDR3 contains 12 residues.

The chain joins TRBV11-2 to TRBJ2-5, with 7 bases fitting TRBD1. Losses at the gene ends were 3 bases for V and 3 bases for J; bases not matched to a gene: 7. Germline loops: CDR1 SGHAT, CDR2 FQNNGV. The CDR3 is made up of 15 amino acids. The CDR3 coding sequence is TGTGCCAGCAGCTTCCCTTCGGGACAGAAAGAGACCCAGTACTTC. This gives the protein CASSFPSGQKETQYF.

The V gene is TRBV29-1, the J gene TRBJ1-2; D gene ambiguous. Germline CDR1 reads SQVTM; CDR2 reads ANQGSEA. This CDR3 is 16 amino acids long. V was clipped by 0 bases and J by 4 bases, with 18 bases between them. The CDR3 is CSVEDRKQSPSYGYTF. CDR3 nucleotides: TGCAGCGTTGAAGATCGGAAACAGTCTCCTTCCTATGGCTACACCTTC.

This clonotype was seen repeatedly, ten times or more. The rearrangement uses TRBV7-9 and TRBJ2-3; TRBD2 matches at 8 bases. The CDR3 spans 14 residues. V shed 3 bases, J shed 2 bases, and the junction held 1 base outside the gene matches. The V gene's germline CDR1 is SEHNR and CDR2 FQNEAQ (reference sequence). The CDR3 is CASSFSGATDTQYF. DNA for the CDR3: TGTGCCAGCAGCTTTAGCGGGGCCACAGATACGCAGTATTTT.

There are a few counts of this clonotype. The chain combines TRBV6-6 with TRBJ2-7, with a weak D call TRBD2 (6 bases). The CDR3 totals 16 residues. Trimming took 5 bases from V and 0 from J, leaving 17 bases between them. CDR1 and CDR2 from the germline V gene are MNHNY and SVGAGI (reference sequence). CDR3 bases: TGTGCCAGCAGTGGGGGGACCGGGTTGCGCTCCTACGAGCAGTACGTC. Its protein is CASSGGTGLRSYEQYV.

CDR3 DNA sequence: TGTGCCAGCAGTTTAAAGTCGGGGACCCGCTACAATGAGCAGTTCTTC. It specifies CASSLKSGTRYNEQFF. The V call is TRBV6-2 or TRBV6-3, the J call TRBJ2-1; either TRBD1 or TRBD2 may supply D (5 bases each). CDR1 is MNHEY, CDR2 SVGEGT, per germline. This CDR3 has 16 residues. The V end lost 4 bases, the J end lost 3 bases, and 16 bases lay between the germline ends.

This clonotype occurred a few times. CDR3 coding DNA: TGTGCCAGCAGTAGAACCGGGATCCAAGAGACCCAGTACTTC. Its protein product is CASSRTGIQETQYF. The chain links TRBV27 to TRBJ2-5, with TRBD2 as a possible D gene (5 bases). Trimming took off 5 bases at V and 1 base at J, with 11 bases between the two ends. The CDR3 covers 14 residues. Germline V gives CDR1 MNHEY, CDR2 SMNVEV (reference sequence).

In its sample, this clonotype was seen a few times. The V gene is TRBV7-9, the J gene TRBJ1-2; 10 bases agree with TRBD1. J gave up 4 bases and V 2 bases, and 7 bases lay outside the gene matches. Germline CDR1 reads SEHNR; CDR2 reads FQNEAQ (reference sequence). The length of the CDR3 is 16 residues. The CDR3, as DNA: TGTGCCAGCAGCTTAAGTCGGGACAGGGGATTCTATGGCTACACCTTC. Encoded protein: CASSLSRDRGFYGYTF.

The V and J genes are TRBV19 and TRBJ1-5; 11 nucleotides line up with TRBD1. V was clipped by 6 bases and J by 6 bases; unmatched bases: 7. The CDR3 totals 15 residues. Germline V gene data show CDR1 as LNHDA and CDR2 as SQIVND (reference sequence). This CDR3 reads CASSRRDRGAQPQHF. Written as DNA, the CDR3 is TGTGCCAGTAGCCGCCGGGACAGGGGGGCTCAGCCCCAGCATTTT.

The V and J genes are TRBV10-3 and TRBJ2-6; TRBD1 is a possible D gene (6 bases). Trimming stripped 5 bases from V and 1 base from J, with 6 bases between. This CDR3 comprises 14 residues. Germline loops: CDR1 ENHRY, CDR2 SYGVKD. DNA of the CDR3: TGTGCCATCAGTACAGGGTCTGGGGCCAACGTCCTGACTTTC. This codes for CAISTGSGANVLTF.

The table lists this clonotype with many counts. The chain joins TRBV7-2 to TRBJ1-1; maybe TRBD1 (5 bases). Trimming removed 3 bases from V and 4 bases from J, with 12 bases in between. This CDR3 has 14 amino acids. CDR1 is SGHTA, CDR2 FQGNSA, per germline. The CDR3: CASSFTDGGTEAFF. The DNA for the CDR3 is TGTGCCAGCAGCTTCACAGATGGGGGCACTGAAGCTTTCTTT.

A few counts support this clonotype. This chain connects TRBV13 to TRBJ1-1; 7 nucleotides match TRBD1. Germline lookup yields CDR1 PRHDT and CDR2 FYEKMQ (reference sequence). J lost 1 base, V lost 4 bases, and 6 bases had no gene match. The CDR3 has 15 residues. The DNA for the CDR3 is TGTGCCAGCAGCTCTACAGGGGCCCCGAACACTGAAGCTTTCTTT. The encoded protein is CASSSTGAPNTEAFF.

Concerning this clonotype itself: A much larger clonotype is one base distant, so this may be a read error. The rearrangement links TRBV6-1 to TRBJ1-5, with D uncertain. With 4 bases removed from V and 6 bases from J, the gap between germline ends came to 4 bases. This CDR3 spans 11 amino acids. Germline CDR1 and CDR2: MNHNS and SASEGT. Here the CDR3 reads CASSVGQPQHF. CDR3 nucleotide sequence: TGTGCCAGCAGTGTTGGTCAGCCCCAGCATTTT.

Here the CDR3 DNA reads TGTGCCAGCATAGAAACAGGGGGCGCGGGAGATACGCAGTATTTT. Translated, it gives CASIETGGAGDTQYF. The chain uses TRBV12-3 or TRBV12-4 and TRBJ2-3; the match to TRBD1 covers 9 bases. The ends lost 7 bases at V and 5 bases at J; junction bases unmatched: 10. The CDR3 contains 15 residues.

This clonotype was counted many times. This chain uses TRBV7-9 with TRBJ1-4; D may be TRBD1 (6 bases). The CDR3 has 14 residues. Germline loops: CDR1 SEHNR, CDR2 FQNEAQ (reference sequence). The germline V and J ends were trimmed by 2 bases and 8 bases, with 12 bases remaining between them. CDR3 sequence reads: CASSLYRDEEKLFF. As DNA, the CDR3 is TGTGCCAGCAGCTTATACAGGGATGAGGAAAAACTGTTTTTT.

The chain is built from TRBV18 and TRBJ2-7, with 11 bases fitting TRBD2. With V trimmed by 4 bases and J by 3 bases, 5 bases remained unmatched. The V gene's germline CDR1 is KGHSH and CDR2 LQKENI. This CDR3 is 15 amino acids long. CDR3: CASSLLAGEFYEQYF. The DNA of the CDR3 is TGTGCCAGCTCACTACTAGCGGGGGAATTCTACGAGCAGTACTTC.

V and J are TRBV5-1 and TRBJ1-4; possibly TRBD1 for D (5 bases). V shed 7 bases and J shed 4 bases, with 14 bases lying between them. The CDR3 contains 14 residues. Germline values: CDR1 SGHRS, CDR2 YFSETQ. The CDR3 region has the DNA TGCGCCAGCCAGCCTGGGGGGATTAATGAAAAACTGTTTTTT. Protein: CASQPGGINEKLFF.

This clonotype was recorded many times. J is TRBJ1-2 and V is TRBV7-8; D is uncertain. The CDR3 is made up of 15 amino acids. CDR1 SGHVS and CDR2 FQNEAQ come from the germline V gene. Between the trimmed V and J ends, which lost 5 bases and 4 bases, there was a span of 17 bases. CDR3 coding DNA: TGTGCCAGCAGCATCTCCCCCCTAGCCAGCTATGGCTACACCTTC. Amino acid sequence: CASSISPLASYGYTF.

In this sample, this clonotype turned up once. CDR3 sequence (DNA): TGTGCCACCAGCGACCGGTCCCTGGGGACCCAGTACTTC. Translating it yields CATSDRSLGTQYF. J is TRBJ2-5 and V is TRBV15; no definite D call. This CDR3 is 13 amino acids long. Trimming shortened V by 5 bases and J by 7 bases, and 14 bases separated the two germline ends. Germline-derived CDR1 and CDR2 are LNHNV and YYDKDF (reference sequence). The variable domain in full, completed from reference TRBV15 and TRBJ2-5, reads DAMVIQNPRYQVTQFGKPVTLSCSQTLNHNVMYWYQQKSSQAPKLLFHYYDKDFNNEADTPDNFQSRRPNTSFCFLDIRSPGLGDTAMYLCATSDRSLGTQYFGPGTRLLVL.